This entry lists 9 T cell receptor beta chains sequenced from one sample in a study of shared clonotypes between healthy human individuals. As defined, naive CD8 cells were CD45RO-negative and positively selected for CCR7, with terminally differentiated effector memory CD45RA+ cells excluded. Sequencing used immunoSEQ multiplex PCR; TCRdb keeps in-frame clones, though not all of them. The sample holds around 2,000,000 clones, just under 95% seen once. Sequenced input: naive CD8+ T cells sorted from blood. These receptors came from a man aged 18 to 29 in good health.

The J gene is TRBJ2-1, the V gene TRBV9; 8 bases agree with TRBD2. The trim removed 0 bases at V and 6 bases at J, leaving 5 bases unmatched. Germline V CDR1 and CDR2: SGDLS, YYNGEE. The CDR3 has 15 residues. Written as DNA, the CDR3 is TGTGCCAGCAGCGTAGCTGGGACTAGAGGCAATGAGCAGTTCTTC. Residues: CASSVAGTRGNEQFF.

CDR3 DNA: TGTGCCAGCAGTTACCCCTCTAGTCCCGATGAGCAGTTCTTC. It codes for CASSYPSSPDEQFF. The V gene is TRBV6-5, the J gene TRBJ2-1; D is unresolved. The CDR3 totals 14 residues. Germline V gene sequence: CDR1 MNHEY, CDR2 SVGAGI. The V end lost 2 bases, the J end lost 8 bases, and 13 bases lay between the germline ends.

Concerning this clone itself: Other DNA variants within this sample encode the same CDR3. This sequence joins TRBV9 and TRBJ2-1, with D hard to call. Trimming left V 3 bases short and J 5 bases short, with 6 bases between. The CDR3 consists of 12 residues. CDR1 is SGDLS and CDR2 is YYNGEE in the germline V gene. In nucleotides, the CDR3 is TGTGCCAGCAGCGCTGGCAACAATGAGCAGTTCTTC. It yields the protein CASSAGNNEQFF. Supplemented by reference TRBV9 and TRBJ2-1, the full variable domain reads DSGVTQTPKHLITATGQRVTLRCSPRSGDLSVYWYQQSLDQGLQFLIQYYNGEERAKGNILERFSAQQFPDLHSELNLSSLELGDSALYFCASSAGNNEQFFGPGTRLTVL.

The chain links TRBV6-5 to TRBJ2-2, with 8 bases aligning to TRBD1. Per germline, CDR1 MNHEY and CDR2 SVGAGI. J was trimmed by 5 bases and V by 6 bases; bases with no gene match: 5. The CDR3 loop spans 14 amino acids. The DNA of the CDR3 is TGTGCCAGCAGCGTCAGGGGGCGGACCGGGGAGCTGTTTTTT. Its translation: CASSVRGRTGELFF.

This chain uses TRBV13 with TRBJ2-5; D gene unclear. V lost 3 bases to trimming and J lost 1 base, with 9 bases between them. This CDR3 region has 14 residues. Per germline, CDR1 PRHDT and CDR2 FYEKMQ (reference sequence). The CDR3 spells CASSFKSSQETQYF. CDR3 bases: TGTGCCAGCAGCTTCAAGAGCTCCCAAGAGACCCAGTACTTC.

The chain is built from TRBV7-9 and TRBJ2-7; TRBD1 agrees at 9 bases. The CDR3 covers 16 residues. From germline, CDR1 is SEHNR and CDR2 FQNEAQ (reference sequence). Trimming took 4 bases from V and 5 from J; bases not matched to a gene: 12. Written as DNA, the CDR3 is TGTGCCAGCAGCTCATCGACCGGGACAGGGCGGCACGAGCAGTACTTC. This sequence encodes CASSSSTGTGRHEQYF.

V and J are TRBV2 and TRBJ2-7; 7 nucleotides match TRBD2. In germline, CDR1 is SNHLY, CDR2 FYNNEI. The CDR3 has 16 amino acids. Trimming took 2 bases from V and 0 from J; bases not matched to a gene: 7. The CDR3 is CASSESSGTTSYEQYF. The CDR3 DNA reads TGTGCCAGCAGTGAATCCTCCGGGACTACCTCCTACGAGCAGTACTTC.

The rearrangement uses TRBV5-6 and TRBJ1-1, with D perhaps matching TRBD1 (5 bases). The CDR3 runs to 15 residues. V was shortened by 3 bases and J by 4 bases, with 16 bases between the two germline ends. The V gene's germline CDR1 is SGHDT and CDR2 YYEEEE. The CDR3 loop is CASSSHGVGVTEAFF. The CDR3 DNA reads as TGTGCCAGCAGCTCACACGGTGTGGGGGTCACTGAAGCTTTCTTT. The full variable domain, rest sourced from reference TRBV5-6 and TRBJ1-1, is DAGVTQSPTHLIKTRGQQVTLRCSPKSGHDTVSWYQQALGQGPQFIFQYYEEEERQRGNFPDRFSGHQFPNYSSELNVNALLLGDSALYLCASSSHGVGVTEAFFGQGTRLTVV.

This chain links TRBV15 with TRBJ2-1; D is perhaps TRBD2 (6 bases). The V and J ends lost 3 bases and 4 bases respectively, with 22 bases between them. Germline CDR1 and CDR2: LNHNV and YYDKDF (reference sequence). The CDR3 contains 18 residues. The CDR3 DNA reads TGTGCCACCAGCAGGGACCCCCCCAGCGGGCTTATATACAATGAGCAGTTCTTC. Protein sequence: CATSRDPPSGLIYNEQFF.